This entry lists 29 T cell receptor beta chains sequenced from one sample in a study of blood T cell repertoires in COVID-19 (dated by TCRdb to the early 2020s). The library was produced with the immunoSEQ multiplex PCR assay. TCRdb carries this immuneACCESS record with in-frame sequences only. Its versions omit some clonotypes, under half of them owing to an unresolved V gene in the studies checked, with the rest unexplained. This sample comprises around 140,000 clones, over 65% of them detected only once. In total, the top ten clones hold just over 6% of the sample. The specimen was PBMCs or T cells enriched from blood (not recorded which). The receptors originated from a woman aged 45-59 years who had recovered from COVID-19.

J is TRBJ2-1 and V is TRBV24-1, with D maybe TRBD1 (5 bases). This CDR3 contains 14 residues. Germline V gives CDR1 KGHDR, CDR2 SFDVKD. V lost 4 bases and J 3 bases, leaving 9 bases between the germline ends. CDR3 DNA: TGTGCCACCAGTGACGTCGACAGCTACAATGAGCAGTTCTTC. Translated, it gives CATSDVDSYNEQFF.

This sequence joins TRBV5-1 and TRBJ2-1; TRBD2 matches at 12 bases. CDR1 is SGHRS, CDR2 YFSETQ, per germline. The CDR3 extends over 16 amino acids. Unmatched junction bases numbered 6, after V lost 4 bases and J lost 4 bases. CDR3 nucleotide sequence: TGCGCCAGCAGCGGACTAGCGGGGTTTAGGTACAATGAGCAGTTCTTC. As protein: CASSGLAGFRYNEQFF.

This clone was seen a single time. The chain combines TRBV5-4 with TRBJ2-3; 7 bases line up with TRBD2. Germline loops: CDR1 SGHNT, CDR2 YYREEE (reference sequence). The V and J ends lost 3 bases and 5 bases, in that order; junction bases with no gene match: 6. The length of the CDR3 is 14 residues. CDR3 in amino acids: CASSSRLAGDTQYF. CDR3 bases: TGTGCCAGCAGCTCTCGACTAGCAGGAGATACGCAGTATTTT.

The chain is built from TRBV13 and TRBJ2-3; D might be TRBD1 (5 bases). CDR1 PRHDT and CDR2 FYEKMQ come from the germline V gene (reference sequence). The CDR3 runs to 13 residues. The V end was cut by 5 bases, the J end by 6 bases, with 12 bases between. This CDR3 is CASSPQTDDTQYF. The CDR3 coding sequence is TGTGCCAGCAGCCCCCAGACAGACGATACGCAGTATTTT.

The V call is TRBV20-1, the J call TRBJ1-2; perhaps TRBD1 as D (5 bases). Germline CDR1 and CDR2: DFQATT and SNEGSKA (reference sequence). The CDR3 extends over 13 amino acids. Between the trimmed V and J ends, which lost 3 bases and 7 bases, there was a span of 15 bases. The CDR3 DNA reads TGCAGTGCTAGTTCTACGGGGGGTGGTGGCTACACCTTC. It specifies CSASSTGGGGYTF.

V is TRBV5-1 and J is TRBJ1-2; 8 bases map to TRBD1. V was pared by 7 bases and J by 2 bases, with 4 bases of the junction left unmatched. The CDR3 extends over 13 amino acids. Germline lookup yields CDR1 SGHRS and CDR2 YFSETQ. The CDR3 here is CASAGGTNYGYTF. The DNA for the CDR3 is TGCGCCAGCGCAGGGGGCACGAACTATGGCTACACCTTC.

The rearrangement joins TRBV5-1 to TRBJ1-2; 10 nucleotides line up with TRBD1. The J segment lost 8 bases and the V segment lost 2 bases, leaving 9 bases of the junction unmatched. The CDR3 totals 15 residues. Germline V gene data show CDR1 as SGHRS and CDR2 as YFSETQ. The CDR3 is CASSLLTGTGDGYTF. CDR3 DNA sequence: TGCGCCAGCAGCTTATTAACCGGGACAGGGGACGGCTACACCTTC.

CDR3 residues: CASSDSGTGETDTQYF. The DNA for the CDR3 is TGTGCCAGCAGTGACTCGGGGACAGGGGAGACAGATACGCAGTATTTT. The chain uses TRBV6-4 and TRBJ2-3; 10 bases are shared with TRBD1. Germline values: CDR1 MRHNA, CDR2 SNTAGT. The CDR3 runs 16 residues. V shed 0 bases and J 3 bases; nucleotides not matched to a gene: 3.

This clone was recorded only once. The gene calls are TRBV14 and TRBJ2-5; perhaps TRBD2 as D (6 bases). Germline V gene lookup returns CDR1 SGHDN and CDR2 FVKESK. V was trimmed by 4 bases and J by 3 bases, leaving 15 bases between them. The CDR3 sequence is 15 residues long. CDR3: CASSPRTRREETQYF. The CDR3 region has the DNA TGTGCCAGCAGCCCCCGGACACGGAGGGAAGAGACCCAGTACTTC.

This chain connects TRBV27 to TRBJ1-3; D is unresolved. The germline V and J ends were trimmed by 2 bases and 1 base, with 6 bases remaining between them. CDR3 size: 14 residues. Germline CDR1 MNHEY, CDR2 SMNVEV (reference sequence). CDR3 bases: TGTGCCAGCAGTTTACACGGGTCTGGAAACACCATATATTTT. Protein: CASSLHGSGNTIYF.

The chain uses TRBV11-2 and TRBJ1-4; 8 positions agree with TRBD1. Germline V gene data show CDR1 as SGHAT and CDR2 as FQNNGV. After removal of 4 bases from V and 5 bases from J, the junction contained 3 bases not matched to a gene. The CDR3 spans 14 residues. Here the CDR3 reads CASSSDRVNEKLFF. The CDR3 nucleotides are TGTGCCAGCAGCTCGGACAGGGTAAATGAAAAACTGTTTTTT. The full variable domain, its missing parts supplied by reference TRBV11-2 and TRBJ1-4, is EAGVAQSPRYKIIEKRQSVAFWCNPISGHATLYWYQQILGQGPKLLIQFQNNGVVDDSQLPKDRFSAERLKGVDSTLKIQPAKLEDSAVYLCASSSDRVNEKLFFGSGTQLSVL.

The rearrangement links TRBV29-1 to TRBJ2-1; 10 bases agree with TRBD2. This CDR3 spans 16 amino acids. V shed 0 bases, J shed 8 bases, and the junction held 10 bases outside the gene matches. Germline V gene sequence: CDR1 SQVTM, CDR2 ANQGSEA. The CDR3 here is CSVEDLRSGGTDEQFF. CDR3 coding DNA: TGCAGCGTTGAAGATCTACGTAGCGGGGGGACCGATGAGCAGTTCTTC.

The chain is built from TRBV12-3 or TRBV12-4 and TRBJ2-2, with 8 bases matching TRBD1. Losses at the gene ends were 6 bases for V and 7 bases for J; bases not matched to a gene: 4. CDR3 length: 13 amino acids. CDR3: CASRITGGGELFF. The DNA of the CDR3 is TGTGCCAGCAGGATCACAGGGGGCGGGGAGCTGTTTTTT.

V usage is TRBV19 and J usage is TRBJ2-7; 10 nucleotides align to TRBD2. With 5 bases clipped from V and 0 bases from J, the junction kept 7 bases outside the gene matches. The CDR3 has 16 residues. From germline, CDR1 is LNHDA and CDR2 SQIVND (reference sequence). CDR3 amino acids: CASSSNSGGPSYEQYF. CDR3 DNA: TGTGCCAGTAGTTCCAATAGCGGGGGGCCCTCCTACGAGCAGTACTTC.

The rearrangement uses TRBV5-1 and TRBJ1-1, with 10 nucleotides matching TRBD1. Germline V lookup: CDR1 SGHRS, CDR2 YFSETQ. The CDR3 has 15 amino acids. J lost 4 bases, V lost 4 bases, and 7 bases had no gene match. CDR3 bases: TGCGCCAGCAGCATACTCGGACAGGGGGGCACTGAAGCTTTCTTT. This codes for CASSILGQGGTEAFF.

The CDR3 loop reads CASTHGGTIHITDTQYF. The DNA of the CDR3 is TGTGCCAGCACCCATGGTGGGACTATCCACATCACAGATACGCAGTATTTT. V and J are TRBV5-8 and TRBJ2-3; 7 bases map to TRBD2. From germline, CDR1 is SGHTS and CDR2 YDEGEE. V dropped 6 bases and J dropped 2; count of bases not matched to a gene: 15. The CDR3 loop spans 17 amino acids.

The chain couples TRBV6-2 or TRBV6-3 to TRBJ2-2; tentative D call: TRBD2 (5 bases). Germline CDR1 and CDR2: MNHEY and SVGEGT. The CDR3 extends over 16 amino acids. V was pared by 6 bases and J by 5 bases, with 19 bases between. CDR3 residues: CASSVTRGPWTGELFF. The CDR3 nucleotides are TGTGCCAGCAGCGTTACTCGAGGGCCGTGGACCGGGGAGCTGTTTTTT.

The table lists this clone with a few counts. V usage is TRBV5-4 and J usage is TRBJ1-4; no firm D call. V lost 4 bases to trimming and J lost 7 bases, with 11 bases between them. CDR1 and CDR2 (germline): SGHNT, YYREEE (reference sequence). The CDR3 is made up of 13 amino acids. In nucleotides, the CDR3 is TGTGCCAGCAGCATCACATCGGGTGAAAAACTGTTTTTT. Protein product: CASSITSGEKLFF. Together with reference TRBV5-4 and TRBJ1-4, the CDR3 gives the full variable domain: ETGVTQSPTHLIKTRGQQVTLRCSSQSGHNTVSWYQQALGQGPQFIFQYYREEENGRGNFPPRFSGLQFPNYSSELNVNALELDDSALYLCASSITSGEKLFFGSGTQLSVL.

In this sample, this clone turned up a few times. The chain has TRBV7-9 and TRBJ1-3; no clear D. V was pared by 7 bases and J by 0 bases, with 13 bases between. This CDR3 contains 15 residues. Germline V gene data show CDR1 as SEHNR and CDR2 as FQNEAQ (reference sequence). This CDR3 reads CASISDGSSGNTIYF. CDR3 in DNA: TGTGCCAGCATCTCCGACGGGAGCTCTGGAAACACCATATATTTT. The whole variable domain, filled in from reference TRBV7-9 and TRBJ1-3, reads DTGVSQNPRHKITKRGQNVTFRCDPISEHNRLYWYRQTLGQGPEFLTYFQNEAQLEKSRLLSDRFSAERPKGSFSTLEIQRTEQGDSAMYLCASISDGSSGNTIYFGEGSWLTVV.

This clone was observed a few times. The chain is built from TRBV14 and TRBJ2-2, with D perhaps TRBD2 (6 bases). The germline gives CDR1 SGHDN, CDR2 FVKESK. V lost 1 base and J lost 3, with 6 bases in between. This CDR3 comprises 14 residues. Here the CDR3 reads CASSQGDYTGELFF. Written as DNA, the CDR3 is TGTGCCAGCAGCCAAGGGGACTACACCGGGGAGCTGTTTTTT. The full variable domain, its missing parts supplied by reference TRBV14 and TRBJ2-2, is EAGVTQFPSHSVIEKGQTVTLRCDPISGHDNLYWYRRVMGKEIKFLLHFVKESKQDESGMPNNRFLAERTGGTYSTLKVQPAELEDSGVYFCASSQGDYTGELFFGEGSRLTVL.

The rearrangement links TRBV6-5 to TRBJ2-2, with 9 bases fitting TRBD1. CDR1 and CDR2 from the germline V gene are MNHEY and SVGAGI. This CDR3 is built from 14 residues. The ends lost 6 bases at V and 9 bases at J; junction bases unmatched: 8. CDR3: CASRRGQGSWELFF. CDR3 coding DNA: TGTGCCAGCAGACGGGGACAGGGCAGCTGGGAGCTGTTTTTT.

CDR3 DNA sequence: TGTGCCATCAGAGCAGGGGACAGCAACTATGGCTACACCTTC. Amino acids: CAIRAGDSNYGYTF. This chain connects TRBV10-3 to TRBJ1-2, with TRBD1 matching over 7 bases. V was pared by 6 bases and J by 2 bases, with 6 bases of the junction left unmatched. CDR3 length: 14 residues. Looked up from germline, CDR1 is ENHRY and CDR2 is SYGVKD.

This clone was counted between two and nine times. The chain combines TRBV6-6 with TRBJ2-3; 14 nucleotides align to TRBD2. CDR3 length equals 16 residues. V gave up 0 bases and J gave up 4 bases; unmatched junction bases: 0. Germline V gene sequence: CDR1 MNHNY, CDR2 SVGAGI (reference sequence). The CDR3 nucleotides read TGTGCCAGCAGTTACTCGACTAGCGGGGGGGCAGATACGCAGTATTTT. It codes for CASSYSTSGGADTQYF.

The chain joins TRBV9 to TRBJ1-2, with D tentatively TRBD1 (5 bases). The CDR3 length is 14 residues. The germline V gene has CDR1 SGDLS and CDR2 YYNGEE. Deletions cut 1 base from V and 2 bases from J, with 9 bases between. CDR3 in DNA: TGTGCCAGCAGCGTAATAGGGGTCAACTATGGCTACACCTTC. Protein sequence: CASSVIGVNYGYTF.

The chain couples TRBV7-9 to TRBJ1-1; D unclear. The germline V gene has CDR1 SEHNR and CDR2 FQNEAQ (reference sequence). Trimming removed 0 bases at V and 11 bases at J, with 10 bases between. This CDR3 region has 12 residues. The CDR3: CASSLADSGAFF. The CDR3 nucleotides are TGTGCCAGCAGCTTAGCGGACTCCGGGGCTTTCTTT.

The chain couples TRBV21-1 to TRBJ1-1; the table's TRBD1 call for D was not verified on the DNA. TRBV21-1 has pseudogene status. CDR3 size: 18 residues. CDR3 DNA: TGTGCCAGCAGCAAAAATGGGCCGGGACAGGGGTTGAACACTGAAGCTTTCTTT. Protein product: CASSKNGPGQGLNTEAFF.

CDR3 nucleotide sequence: TGTGCCAGCAGCTTAGTATCAGGGCCCACTGAAGCTTTCTTT. This encodes CASSLVSGPTEAFF. The chain couples TRBV11-2 to TRBJ1-1; D perhaps matches TRBD1 (5 bases). Germline V gene sequence: CDR1 SGHAT, CDR2 FQNNGV. The CDR3 loop spans 14 amino acids. The germline V and J ends were trimmed by 1 base and 4 bases, with 10 bases remaining between them.

This clone came up a few times. J is TRBJ2-1 and V is TRBV10-3; D might be TRBD2 (7 bases). This CDR3 is 15 amino acids long. CDR1 and CDR2 from the germline V gene are ENHRY and SYGVKD. V shed 6 bases and J shed 3 bases, with 15 bases lying between them. CDR3 residues: CAISGGGAFYNEQFF. CDR3 coding DNA: TGTGCCATCAGCGGTGGGGGGGCCTTCTACAATGAGCAGTTCTTC.

The rearrangement uses TRBV3-1 (or the pseudogene TRBV3-2) and TRBJ2-3; D is unresolved. The germline CDR1 and CDR2 sequences are LGHDT and YNNKEL (reference sequence). The CDR3 runs 15 residues. V dropped 2 bases and J dropped 0 bases, with 9 bases sitting between them. CDR3 loop: CASSQPWQSTDTQYF. CDR3 in DNA: TGTGCCAGCAGCCAACCGTGGCAGAGCACAGATACGCAGTATTTT.